The 20 T cell receptor beta chains listed next were all sequenced from one sample in a study of blood T cell repertoires in COVID-19. The assay was immunoSEQ multiplex PCR, and TCRdb's table has in-frame clones only and misses some. The table records some 320,000 clones, about 82% of them present only once. The sample taken for sequencing was peripheral blood. The source of these receptors is a human donor in a cohort sampled during active COVID-19.

The V call is TRBV10-1, the J call TRBJ2-5; a possible D gene is TRBD1 (6 bases). V lost 6 bases and J lost 0, with 20 bases in between. CDR1 is WNHNN, CDR2 SYGVQD, per germline (reference sequence). CDR3 length equals 17 residues. CDR3 in DNA: TGCGCCAGCAGCCGCGACCCTCGGGCAGGGGACCAAGAGACCCAGTACTTC. Amino acid sequence: CASSRDPRAGDQETQYF.

This clone was picked up one time. The gene calls are TRBV27 and TRBJ1-2, with D possibly TRBD1 on 5 matching bases. CDR1 MNHEY and CDR2 SMNVEV come from the germline V gene (reference sequence). This CDR3 comprises 13 residues. The ends were cut back, 5 bases at V and 4 bases at J, with 11 bases in the middle. The DNA of the CDR3 is TGTGCCAGCAGTCGGGGGTTGGGCTATGGCTACACCTTC. Its translation: CASSRGLGYGYTF.

The rearrangement joins TRBV4-2 to TRBJ2-3; 7 nucleotides line up with TRBD2. V lost 4 bases and J lost 0; bases outside the gene matches: 4. This CDR3 region has 15 residues. Germline CDR1 reads LGHNA; CDR2 reads YNFKEQ. CDR3: CASSRGGVSTDTQYF. In DNA form, the CDR3 reads TGTGCCAGCAGCCGGGGGGGGGTGAGCACAGATACGCAGTATTTT.

CDR3 in amino acids: CASSYGGLTNYGYTF. The CDR3 DNA reads as TGTGCCAGCAGTTACGGAGGATTGACTAACTATGGCTACACCTTC. V and J are TRBV6-5 and TRBJ1-2, with D hard to call. The CDR3 runs to 15 residues. The ends were cut back, 2 bases at V and 0 bases at J, with 10 bases in the middle. CDR1 is MNHEY, CDR2 SVGAGI, per germline.

This chain links TRBV30 with TRBJ2-4, with 11 nucleotides matching TRBD2. The germline V gene has CDR1 GTSNPN and CDR2 SVGIG (reference sequence). The CDR3 totals 18 residues. The V and J ends lost 2 bases and 0 bases, in that order; junction bases with no gene match: 9. The CDR3 DNA reads as TGTGCCTGGAGTCTTTCGACTAGCGGGAAACTAGCCAAAAACATTCAGTACTTC. This encodes CAWSLSTSGKLAKNIQYF.

J is TRBJ1-2 and V is TRBV6-1; possibly TRBD1 for D (6 bases). V lost 3 bases and J 6 bases, leaving 11 bases between the germline ends. The CDR3 is 13 residues long. From germline, CDR1 is MNHNS and CDR2 SASEGT. CDR3 amino acids: CASSERTGNGYTF. The CDR3, as DNA: TGTGCCAGCAGTGAGAGAACAGGGAATGGCTACACCTTC.

The CDR3 nucleotides are TGCAGCGTTGTGGAGGGGGCGGGCTATGGCTACACCTTC. Translation gives CSVVEGAGYGYTF. J is TRBJ1-2 and V is TRBV29-1; 7 bases align to TRBD1. The CDR3 runs 13 residues. Germline V gives CDR1 SQVTM, CDR2 ANQGSEA. V shed 4 bases and J 4 bases; nucleotides not matched to a gene: 6. The variable domain in full, with the rest retrieved from reference TRBV29-1 and TRBJ1-2, is SAVISQKPSRDICQRGTSLTIQCQVDSQVTMMFWYRQQPGQSLTLIATANQGSEATYESGFVIDKFPISRPNLTFSTLTVSNMSPEDSSIYLCSVVEGAGYGYTFGSGTRLTVV.

The V and J genes are TRBV10-3 and TRBJ2-2; TRBD1 agrees at 8 bases. The CDR3 has 17 amino acids. V dropped 2 bases and J dropped 4; count of bases not matched to a gene: 9. Germline loops: CDR1 ENHRY, CDR2 SYGVKD. In nucleotides, the CDR3 is TGTGCCATCAGTGAGCCCCTCGGGACAGGTATCACCGGGGAGCTGTTTTTT. Amino acid sequence: CAISEPLGTGITGELFF.

The chain employs TRBV7-6 and TRBJ2-7; 7 nucleotides align to TRBD1. CDR1 and CDR2 (germline): SGHVS, FNYEAQ. V lost 2 bases, J lost 3 bases, and 7 bases stayed unmatched. The CDR3 contains 15 residues. The CDR3 loop is CASSLMGTVRYEQYF. CDR3 DNA sequence: TGTGCCAGCAGCTTAATGGGGACAGTTCGCTACGAGCAGTACTTC.

V and J are TRBV7-2 and TRBJ2-5; possible D gene TRBD1, 5 bases. V lost 5 bases, J lost 2 bases, and 15 bases lay in between. Germline V gives CDR1 SGHTA, CDR2 FQGNSA. This CDR3 comprises 15 residues. The CDR3 here is CASSPTRDRQETQYF. CDR3 sequence (DNA): TGTGCCAGCAGCCCGACACGAGACAGACAAGAGACCCAGTACTTC.

V usage is TRBV7-9 and J usage is TRBJ1-2; TRBD1 might be the D (6 bases). Germline V gene data show CDR1 as SEHNR and CDR2 as FQNEAQ (reference sequence). V gave up 1 base and J gave up 5 bases, with 17 bases separating them. This CDR3 comprises 16 residues. CDR3 loop: CASSLGEGQKPYGYTF. DNA for the CDR3: TGTGCCAGCAGCTTAGGGGAAGGACAGAAGCCTTATGGCTACACCTTC.

This clone is a singleton in its sample. The chain carries TRBV27 and TRBJ2-1; weak D call: TRBD2 (5 bases). The V and J ends lost 2 bases and 0 bases respectively, with 11 bases between them. CDR1 and CDR2 from the germline V gene are MNHEY and SMNVEV (reference sequence). The CDR3 is made up of 16 amino acids. CDR3 nucleotides: TGTGCCAGCAGTTTAAGTTTAGGGAGCTCCTACAATGAGCAGTTCTTC. As protein: CASSLSLGSSYNEQFF.

This clone turned up a few times. The chain uses TRBV4-2 and TRBJ1-2; D possibly corresponds to TRBD1 (5 bases). The germline CDR1 and CDR2 sequences are LGHNA and YNFKEQ. Trimming took off 1 base at V and 2 bases at J, with 11 bases between the two ends. The CDR3 is made up of 15 amino acids. The CDR3 DNA follows: TGTGCCAGCAGCCAAGGGGGGGAGGGAAACTATGGCTACACCTTC. Encoded protein: CASSQGGEGNYGYTF.

The V call is TRBV6-5, the J call TRBJ1-2; possibly TRBD1 for D (6 bases). This CDR3 has 14 amino acids. Between the trimmed V and J ends, which lost 6 bases and 9 bases, there was a span of 20 bases. The germline CDR1 and CDR2 sequences are MNHEY and SVGAGI. Here the CDR3 DNA reads TGTGCCAGCAGGAGAACAGGGCTGGACAGTAGCTACACCTTC. The encoded protein is CASRRTGLDSSYTF.

V is TRBV5-6 and J is TRBJ2-7; D is possibly TRBD2 (6 bases). The CDR3 covers 15 residues. V gave up 4 bases and J gave up 1 base, with 15 bases separating them. From germline, CDR1 is SGHDT and CDR2 YYEEEE. This CDR3 is CASSNPGRGSYEQYF. Here the CDR3 DNA reads TGTGCCAGCAGCAATCCGGGACGGGGGTCCTACGAGCAGTACTTC.

The V and J genes are TRBV7-2 and TRBJ2-3, with TRBD2 matching over 7 bases. This CDR3 contains 16 residues. CDR1 and CDR2 (germline): SGHTA, FQGNSA. Trimming at V came to 4 bases and at J to 2 bases, leaving 9 bases not matched to a gene. The DNA for the CDR3 is TGTGCCAGCAGCTCGCCGGGACTACCAATCACAGATACGCAGTATTTT. This sequence encodes CASSSPGLPITDTQYF. Based on the CDR3 plus reference TRBV7-2 and TRBJ2-3, the full variable domain is GAGVSQSPSNKVTEKGKDVELRCDPISGHTALYWYRQSLGQGLEFLIYFQGNSAPDKSGLPSDRFSAERTGGSVSTLTIQRTQQEDSAVYLCASSSPGLPITDTQYFGPGTRLTVL.

This clone was observed once. The CDR3 sequence: CASSLSVGLNTEAFF. CDR3 bases: TGTGCCAGCAGTTTATCCGTGGGGCTGAACACTGAAGCTTTCTTT. The chain couples TRBV27 to TRBJ1-1; possible D gene TRBD1, 5 bases. V was pared by 0 bases and J by 0 bases, with 8 bases between. Germline V gene data show CDR1 as MNHEY and CDR2 as SMNVEV (reference sequence). The CDR3 length is 15 residues.

The V and J genes are TRBV7-9 and TRBJ1-1; no reliable D call. The CDR3 totals 13 residues. Germline V gene lookup returns CDR1 SEHNR and CDR2 FQNEAQ (reference sequence). Deletions cut 5 bases from V and 8 bases from J, with 15 bases between. CDR3 sequence: CASSPPGGQEAFF. DNA for the CDR3: TGTGCCAGCAGCCCACCCGGCGGCCAAGAAGCTTTCTTT.

The chain links TRBV19 to TRBJ1-2; a weak D match, TRBD1 (6 bases). The CDR3 is 15 residues long. Germline V gene lookup returns CDR1 LNHDA and CDR2 SQIVND (reference sequence). With 7 bases removed from V and 0 bases from J, the gap between germline ends came to 15 bases. Here the CDR3 reads CASTSWTDSNYGYTF. CDR3 DNA: TGTGCCAGTACTTCATGGACAGACTCTAACTATGGCTACACCTTC.

J is TRBJ1-3 and V is TRBV19, with TRBD1 as a possible D gene (6 bases). The V gene lost 5 bases and the J gene lost 0 bases, with 11 bases spanning the gap. The germline gives CDR1 LNHDA, CDR2 SQIVND (reference sequence). This CDR3 contains 15 residues. The CDR3 DNA is TGTGCCAGTAGTGCTACAGGGAGCTCTGGAAACACCATATATTTT. It codes for CASSATGSSGNTIYF.